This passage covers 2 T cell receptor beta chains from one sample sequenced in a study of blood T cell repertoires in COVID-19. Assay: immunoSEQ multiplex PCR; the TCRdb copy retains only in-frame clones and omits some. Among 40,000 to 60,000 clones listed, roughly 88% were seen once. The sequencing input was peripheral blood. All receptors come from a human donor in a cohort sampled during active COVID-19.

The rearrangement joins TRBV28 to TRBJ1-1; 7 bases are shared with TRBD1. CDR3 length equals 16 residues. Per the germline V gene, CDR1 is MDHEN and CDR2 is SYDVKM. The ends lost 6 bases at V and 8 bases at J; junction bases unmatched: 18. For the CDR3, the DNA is TGTGCCAGCAGCTCCCAGGGGGGCGAAGGGTTCAGGGAAGCTTTCTTT. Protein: CASSSQGGEGFREAFF. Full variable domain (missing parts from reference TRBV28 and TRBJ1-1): DVKVTQSSRYLVKRTGEKVFLECVQDMDHENMFWYRQDPGLGLRLIYFSYDVKMKEKGDIPEGYSVSREKKERFSLILESASTNQTSMYLCASSSQGGEGFREAFFGQGTRLTVV.

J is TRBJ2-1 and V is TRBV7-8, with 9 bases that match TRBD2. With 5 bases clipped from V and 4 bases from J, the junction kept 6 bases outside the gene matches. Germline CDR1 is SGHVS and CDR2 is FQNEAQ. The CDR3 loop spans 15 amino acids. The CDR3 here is CASSNTRGGYNEQFF. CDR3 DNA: TGTGCCAGCAGCAACACGCGGGGGGGGTACAATGAGCAGTTCTTC.